The rows below give T cell receptor beta chains drawn from one sample of a study of blood T cell repertoires in COVID-19. Libraries were prepared by immunoSEQ multiplex PCR; TCRdb keeps only in-frame clonotypes and omits some of them. Of over 150,000 clones in the sample, roughly nine tenths were seen once. Sequencing was performed on peripheral blood. The receptors come from a middle-aged man with acute or convalescent COVID-19. The CDR3 runs from the conserved cysteine through the conserved F or W. Fields, in order: CDR3 length, V gene, D gene, clone size, J gene, CDR3 DNA, CDR3 protein. The D gene is left open where the match is weak. A clone size is listed for some rows: how often the clone was seen (once, few, many), or a class if it is expanded.

>14|TRBV5-4|NA|NA|TRBJ1-4
TGTGCCTACACCGAGGGAGGAGAGAATGAAAAACTGTTTTTT
CAYTEGGENEKLFF
>15|TRBV10-3|TRBD1|NA|TRBJ1-1
TGTGCCATCAGGATAGGACAGGGGGGGAACACTGAAGCTTTCTTT
CAIRIGQGGNTEAFF
>14|TRBV6-5|TRBD2|NA|TRBJ2-2
TGTGCCAGCAGACTTCAGAGCGGGGCCGGGGAGCTGTTTTTT
CASRLQSGAGELFF
>20|TRBV14|TRBD1|NA|TRBJ1-1
TGTGCCAGCAGCGTTCGACCGGGACAGGTCCTTCAGGGGATGAACACTGAAGCTTTCTTT
CASSVRPGQVLQGMNTEAFF
>18|TRBV18|TRBD1|NA|TRBJ2-5
TGTGCCAGCTCACCCGACGGGACAGGGGGCGTTTGGGCGAAGACCCAGTACTTC
CASSPDGTGGVWAKTQYF
>14|TRBV3-1/TRBV3-2|NA|NA|TRBJ2-7
TGTGCCAGCAGCCCCCAGGGATTAAGCTACGAGCAGTACTTC
CASSPQGLSYEQYF
>14|TRBV6-2/TRBV6-3|NA|NA|TRBJ1-2
TGTGCCAGCAGTTATTCCAGGGTAAACTATGGCTACACCTTC
CASSYSRVNYGYTF
>14|TRBV6-5|NA|NA|TRBJ2-3
TGTGCCAGCAGCGCCCCGGTCGGCACAGATACGCAGTATTTT
CASSAPVGTDTQYF
>15|TRBV7-9|NA|once|TRBJ1-2
TGTGCCAGCAGCTTAGCAAGGGCAGGGGCCGATGGCTACACCTTC
CASSLARAGADGYTF
>15|TRBV5-1|TRBD1|few|TRBJ2-1
TGCGCCAGCAGCTTGGGGGGACAGAGTTACAATGAGCAGTTCTTC
CASSLGGQSYNEQFF
>12|TRBV6-4|NA|NA|TRBJ2-3
TGTGCCAGCAGTGATCAGCGTGGTACGCAGTATTTT
CASSDQRGTQYF
>14|TRBV25-1|TRBD2|NA|TRBJ2-1
TGTGCCAGCCCGACTAGCGGGACACGTAATGAGCAGTTCTTC
CASPTSGTRNEQFF
>13|TRBV15|NA|NA|TRBJ1-1
TGTGCCACCGGGAGGGGGGGTGGCACTGAAGCTTTCTTT
CATGRGGGTEAFF
>13|TRBV7-2|NA|NA|TRBJ2-7
TGTGCCAGCAGCCCAGGACTCCTTGGCGAGCAGTACTTC
CASSPGLLGEQYF
>16|TRBV10-3|NA|NA|TRBJ1-4
TGTGCCATCAGTGAGAATCCGGGACAAGTTAATGAAAAACTGTTTTTT
CAISENPGQVNEKLFF
>15|TRBV7-9|NA|NA|TRBJ2-3
TGTGCCAGCAGCTTATCCGGGACATACTCAGATACGCAGTATTTT
CASSLSGTYSDTQYF
>15|TRBV15|TRBD2|NA|TRBJ2-1
TGTGCCACCAGCACGACTAGCGGGGGGTGGTATGAGCAGTTCTTC
CATSTTSGGWYEQFF
>15|TRBV11-2|NA|NA|TRBJ1-5
TGTGCCAGCAGCTTAGATGCAGGCTGGAATCAGCCCCAGCATTTT
CASSLDAGWNQPQHF
>15|TRBV6-5|TRBD1|NA|TRBJ2-1
TGTGCCAGCAGAGAGACAGGGGGCTCCTACAATGAGCAGTTCTTC
CASRETGGSYNEQFF
>17|TRBV7-3|NA|NA|TRBJ2-6
TGTGCCAGCAGCTTACGGGTCGGTAGATCTGGGGCCAACGTCCTGACTTTC
CASSLRVGRSGANVLTF
>16|TRBV4-3|NA|NA|TRBJ2-4
TGCGCCAGCAGCCAAGAATCCAGTCGATCCAAAAACATTCAGTACTTC
CASSQESSRSKNIQYF
>15|TRBV4-1|TRBD1|NA|TRBJ2-3
TGCGCCAGCAGCCACCAGGGGGCCGGGACAGATACGCAGTATTTT
CASSHQGAGTDTQYF
>12|TRBV13|NA|NA|TRBJ2-7
TGTGCCAGCAGCTCGACGGCCGGGGAGCAGTACTTC
CASSSTAGEQYF
>14|TRBV19|NA|NA|TRBJ2-3
TGTGCCAGTAGTATTGCGAGGAGCACAGATACGCAGTATTTT
CASSIARSTDTQYF
>15|TRBV27|TRBD2|NA|TRBJ2-5
TGTGCCAGCAGTTCTGCCGGGGAGGGGCAAGAGACCCAGTACTTC
CASSSAGEGQETQYF
>11|TRBV30|NA|NA|TRBJ1-2
TGTGCCTGGAGTGTATCGGTTGGCTACACCTTC
CAWSVSVGYTF
>16|TRBV11-2|TRBD1|NA|TRBJ1-6
TGTGCCAGCAGCTTAGGGTGGGACAGGACGAATTCACCCCTCCACTTT
CASSLGWDRTNSPLHF
>14|TRBV27|NA|NA|TRBJ2-5
TGTGCCAGCAGTTTAGCCCCTCGAAGTCGGTCCCAGTACTTC
CASSLAPRSRSQYF
>14|TRBV6-5|TRBD1|NA|TRBJ1-5
TGTGCCAGCAGTTTGGGACAGGGCGATCAGCCCCAGCATTTT
CASSLGQGDQPQHF
>13|TRBV5-6|NA|NA|TRBJ1-1
TGTGCCAGCAGCCCCCGGTCGGGCACTGAAGCTTTCTTT
CASSPRSGTEAFF
>15|TRBV11-2|NA|NA|TRBJ2-2
TGTGCCAGCAGCCTAAGACCCCTAGTCACCGGGGAGCTGTTTTTT
CASSLRPLVTGELFF
>13|TRBV12-3/TRBV12-4|NA|NA|TRBJ1-5
TGTGCCAGCAGTTTAATGGAGGATCAGCCCCAGCATTTT
CASSLMEDQPQHF
>13|TRBV12-3/TRBV12-4|NA|NA|TRBJ1-5
TGTGCCAGCACTCAAGACTTAACTCAGCCCCAGCATTTT
CASTQDLTQPQHF
>17|TRBV9|TRBD2|NA|TRBJ2-2
TGTGCCAGCAGCGCCGGGACTAGCGGGATCTTCACCGGGGAGCTGTTTTTT
CASSAGTSGIFTGELFF
>17|TRBV27|TRBD1|NA|TRBJ1-4
TGTGCCAGCAGTCCCGGGACAGGGGGCTTCGGTAATGAAAAACTGTTTTTT
CASSPGTGGFGNEKLFF
>13|TRBV3-1/TRBV3-2|NA|NA|TRBJ1-1
TGTGCCAGCAGCCAAGTCCGAGGAACTGAAGCTTTCTTT
CASSQVRGTEAFF
>15|TRBV3-1/TRBV3-2|NA|NA|TRBJ2-5
TGTGCCAGCAGCCTCCATGGAGGGTACCAAGAGACCCAGTACTTC
CASSLHGGYQETQYF
>13|TRBV7-3|NA|NA|TRBJ2-5
TGTGCCAGCAGCTCCCGAGGGGGAGAGACCCAGTACTTC
CASSSRGGETQYF
>17|TRBV5-4|TRBD2|NA|TRBJ2-1
TGTGCCAGCAGCTCAGGACTAGCGGGAGGTACCTACAATGAGCAGTTCTTC
CASSSGLAGGTYNEQFF
>15|TRBV5-1|TRBD1|once|TRBJ2-7
TGCGCCAGCAGCTTGGCCTCGGGACAGTACTACGAGCAGTACTTC
CASSLASGQYYEQYF
>17|TRBV5-4|TRBD2|few|TRBJ2-2
TGTGCCAGCAGCCAAGGACTAGCGGGGGGTAACACCGGGGAGCTGTTTTTT
CASSQGLAGGNTGELFF
>14|TRBV28|NA|few|TRBJ1-6
TGTGCCAGCAGTTTAGTATTCCTTAATTCACCCCTCCACTTT
CASSLVFLNSPLHF
>16|TRBV10-3|TRBD2|once|TRBJ2-7
TGTGCCATCAGTGAGCCAAGCGGGAGGGTGAATAACGAGCAGTACTTC
CAISEPSGRVNNEQYF
>15|TRBV7-8|NA|few|TRBJ2-3
TGTGCCAGCAGCTTTCGCCGGAACCGCAGGGATACGCAGTATTTT
CASSFRRNRRDTQYF
>15|TRBV7-9|NA|NA|TRBJ2-3
TGTGCCAGCAGCTCACGACAGCAGTCCACAGATACGCAGTATTTT
CASSSRQQSTDTQYF